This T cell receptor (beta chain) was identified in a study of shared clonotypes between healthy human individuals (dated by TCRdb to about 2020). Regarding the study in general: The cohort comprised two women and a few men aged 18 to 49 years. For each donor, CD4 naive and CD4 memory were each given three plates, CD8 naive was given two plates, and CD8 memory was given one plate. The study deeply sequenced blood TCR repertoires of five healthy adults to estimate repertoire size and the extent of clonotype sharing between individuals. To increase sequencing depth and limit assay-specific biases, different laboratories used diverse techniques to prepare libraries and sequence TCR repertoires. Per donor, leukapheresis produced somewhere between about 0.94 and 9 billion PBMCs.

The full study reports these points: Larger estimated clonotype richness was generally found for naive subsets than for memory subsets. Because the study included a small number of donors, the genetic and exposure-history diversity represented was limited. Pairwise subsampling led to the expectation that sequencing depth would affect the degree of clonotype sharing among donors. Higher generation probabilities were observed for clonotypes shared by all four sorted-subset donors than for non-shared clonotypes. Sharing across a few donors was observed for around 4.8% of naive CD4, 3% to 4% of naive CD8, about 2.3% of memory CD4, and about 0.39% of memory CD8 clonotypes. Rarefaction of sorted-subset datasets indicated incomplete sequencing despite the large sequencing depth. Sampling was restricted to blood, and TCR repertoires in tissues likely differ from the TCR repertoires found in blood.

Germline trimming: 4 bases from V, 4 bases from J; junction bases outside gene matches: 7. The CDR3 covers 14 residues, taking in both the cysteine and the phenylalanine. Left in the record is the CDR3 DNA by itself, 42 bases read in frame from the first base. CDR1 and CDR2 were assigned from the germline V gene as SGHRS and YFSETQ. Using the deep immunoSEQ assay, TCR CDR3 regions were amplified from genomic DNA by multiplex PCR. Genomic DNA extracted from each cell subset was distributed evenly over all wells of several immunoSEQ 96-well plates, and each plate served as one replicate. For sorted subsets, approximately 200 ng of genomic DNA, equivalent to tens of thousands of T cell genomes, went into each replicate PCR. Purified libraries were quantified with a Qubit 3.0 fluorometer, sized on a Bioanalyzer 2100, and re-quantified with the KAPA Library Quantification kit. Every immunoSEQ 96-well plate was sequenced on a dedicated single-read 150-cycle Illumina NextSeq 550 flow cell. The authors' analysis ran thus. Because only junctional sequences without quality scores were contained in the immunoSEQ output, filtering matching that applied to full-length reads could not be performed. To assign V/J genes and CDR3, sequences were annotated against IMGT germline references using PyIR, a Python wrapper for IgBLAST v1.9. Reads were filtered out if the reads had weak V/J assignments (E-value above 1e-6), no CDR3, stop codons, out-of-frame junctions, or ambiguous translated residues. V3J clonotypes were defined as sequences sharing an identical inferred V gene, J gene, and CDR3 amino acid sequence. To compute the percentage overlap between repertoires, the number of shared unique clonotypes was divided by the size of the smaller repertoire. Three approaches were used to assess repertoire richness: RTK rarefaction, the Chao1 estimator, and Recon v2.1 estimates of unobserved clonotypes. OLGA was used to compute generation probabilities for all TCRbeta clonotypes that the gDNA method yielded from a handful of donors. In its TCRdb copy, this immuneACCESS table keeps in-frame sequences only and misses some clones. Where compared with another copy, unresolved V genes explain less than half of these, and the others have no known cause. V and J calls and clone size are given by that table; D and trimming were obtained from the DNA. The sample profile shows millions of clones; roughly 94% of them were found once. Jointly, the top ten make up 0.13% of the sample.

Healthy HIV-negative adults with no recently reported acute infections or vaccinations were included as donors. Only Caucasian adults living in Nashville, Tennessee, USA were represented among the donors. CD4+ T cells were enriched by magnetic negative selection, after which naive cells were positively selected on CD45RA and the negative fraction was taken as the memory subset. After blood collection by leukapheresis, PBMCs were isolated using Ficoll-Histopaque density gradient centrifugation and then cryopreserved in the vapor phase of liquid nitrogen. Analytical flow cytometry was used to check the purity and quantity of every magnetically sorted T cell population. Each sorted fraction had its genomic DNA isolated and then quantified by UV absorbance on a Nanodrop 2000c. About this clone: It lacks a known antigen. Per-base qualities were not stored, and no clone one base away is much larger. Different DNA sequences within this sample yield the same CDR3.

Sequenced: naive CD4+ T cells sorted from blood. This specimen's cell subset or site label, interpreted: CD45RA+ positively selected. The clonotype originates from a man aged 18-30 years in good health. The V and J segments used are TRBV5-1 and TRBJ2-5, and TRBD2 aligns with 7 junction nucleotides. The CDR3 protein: CASSPGLVRETQYF. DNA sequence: TGCGCCAGCAGCCCCGGACTAGTTCGAGAGACCCAGTACTTC.